This is a list of T cell receptor beta chains from one sample in a study. TCRdb processed the 5' RACE reads anew with MiXCR; each CDR3 protein has one entry. The sample shows 5,000 to 7,000 distinct CDR3 sequences, 52% of them seen only once. The sequencing input was memory CD4+ T cells sorted from blood. Receptor source: a female donor with breast cancer. CDR3s include the opening cysteine and the closing phenylalanine or tryptophan. Fields, in order: clone size, V gene, J gene, D gene, CDR3 protein, CDR3 DNA. The D gene is left open where the match is weak. Size is stated for part of the rows, as once, few or many counts, or as a class when the clone is expanded.

-	TRBV7-9	TRBJ1-2	-	CASSPLIGGTYGYTF	TGTGCCAGCAGCCCCTTGATCGGGGGAACCTATGGCTACACCTTC
-	TRBV7-9	TRBJ2-1	-	CASSHDRWGNEQFF	TGTGCCAGCAGCCATGATCGATGGGGGAATGAGCAGTTCTTC
few	TRBV12-3/TRBV12-4	TRBJ1-1	TRBD1	CASNRGTDSTEAFF	TGTGCCAGCAACCGGGGGACAGACTCAACTGAAGCTTTCTTT
few	TRBV12-3/TRBV12-4	TRBJ2-2	TRBD1	CASSLGQGRNTGELFF	TGTGCCAGCAGTTTGGGACAGGGTAGAAACACCGGGGAGCTGTTTTTT
-	TRBV29-1	TRBJ1-1	-	CSVRQGYNTEAFF	TGCAGCGTTCGTCAGGGATACAACACTGAAGCTTTCTTT
once	TRBV6-1	TRBJ2-6	TRBD1	CASSEALPQGAGANVLTF	TGTGCCAGCAGTGAAGCGCTTCCACAGGGGGCTGGGGCCAACGTCCTGACTTTC
-	TRBV20-1	TRBJ2-4	-	CSALEEAKNIQYF	TGCAGTGCCCTTGAGGAAGCCAAAAACATTCAGTACTTC
-	TRBV6-6	TRBJ2-1	TRBD2	CASKLLAGEQFF	TGTGCCAGCAAGCTTCTAGCGGGCGAGCAGTTCTTC
-	TRBV20-1	TRBJ1-2	-	CSASVDYGYTF	TGCAGTGCTAGTGTGGACTATGGCTACACCTTC
few	TRBV6-1	TRBJ2-7	TRBD1	CASSETYRGSSYEQYF	TGTGCCAGCAGTGAAACCTACAGGGGCAGCTCCTACGAGCAGTACTTC
few	TRBV20-1	TRBJ1-5	-	CSARDFRTNQPQHF	TGCAGTGCTAGAGATTTCAGGACTAATCAGCCCCAGCATTTT
-	TRBV9	TRBJ2-6	-	CASSVASGGYSGANVLTF	TGTGCCAGCAGCGTAGCTTCGGGTGGCTACTCTGGGGCCAACGTCCTGACTTTC
few	TRBV20-1	TRBJ2-5	TRBD2	CSAASGRNQETQYF	TGCAGTGCTGCTAGCGGGAGGAACCAAGAGACCCAGTACTTC
-	TRBV27	TRBJ1-3	-	CASGRLSSGNTIYF	TGTGCCAGTGGCAGGTTGAGCTCTGGAAACACCATATATTTT
few	TRBV4-2	TRBJ1-2	-	CASSPGDRGYYGYTF	TGTGCCAGCAGCCCTGGGGACCGAGGCTACTATGGCTACACCTTC
-	TRBV20-1	TRBJ1-2	-	CSASRDPSYGYTF	TGCAGTGCCTCCCGGGACCCTAGCTATGGCTACACCTTC
few	TRBV9	TRBJ1-1	-	CASSVEGFTEAFF	TGTGCCAGCAGCGTTGAAGGGTTCACTGAAGCTTTCTTT
-	TRBV20-1	TRBJ2-7	TRBD1	CSARNRQGTFFNEQCF	TGCAGTGCTAGAAACAGACAGGGAACGTTTTTCAACGAGCAGTGCTTC
-	TRBV12-3/TRBV12-4	TRBJ1-6	TRBD1	CASSTRGQGISPLHF	TGTGCCAGCAGCACCCGCGGACAGGGTATTTCACCCCTCCACTTT
-	TRBV9	TRBJ2-1	TRBD2	CASSVDSGRAIWDNEQFF	TGTGCCAGCAGCGTAGACTCCGGGAGGGCCATTTGGGACAATGAGCAGTTCTTC
-	TRBV3-1	TRBJ1-1	-	CASSPTEAFF	TGTGCCAGCAGCCCCACTGAAGCTTTCTTT
-	TRBV5-1	TRBJ2-5	-	CAGSLTTGRETQYF	TGCGCCGGCAGCCTAACTACAGGGAGAGAGACCCAGTACTTC
-	TRBV5-1	TRBJ2-2	-	CASSQGGTSHGELFF	TGCGCCAGCAGCCAGGGGGGGACTTCTCACGGGGAGCTGTTTTTT
few	TRBV4-1	TRBJ2-3	-	CASSQGAGTIPDTQYF	TGCGCCAGCAGCCAAGGAGCAGGGACGATTCCAGATACGCAGTATTTT
medium-sized	TRBV29-1	TRBJ2-5	TRBD2	CSVVLGVGGETQYF	TGCAGCGTTGTTTTGGGCGTGGGAGGGGAGACCCAGTACTTC
-	TRBV5-1	TRBJ2-5	-	CASTQDGGTQYF	TGCGCCAGCACGCAGGACGGTGGGACCCAGTACTTC
-	TRBV25-1	TRBJ2-1	TRBD1	CASSEYRGTGAYNEQFF	TGTGCCAGCAGTGAATATAGGGGGACAGGGGCCTACAATGAGCAGTTCTTC
-	TRBV7-2	TRBJ2-7	TRBD1	CASSPAGGGAYEQYF	TGTGCCAGCAGCCCAGCAGGGGGCGGTGCCTACGAGCAGTACTTC
few	TRBV20-1	TRBJ2-1	-	CSAGETRGSYNEQFF	TGCAGTGCCGGCGAAACGAGGGGCTCCTACAATGAGCAGTTCTTC
-	TRBV30	TRBJ1-5	-	CAWSVQGQPQHF	TGTGCCTGGAGTGTACAGGGTCAGCCCCAGCATTTT
-	TRBV3-1	TRBJ2-1	-	CASSQLGTGAAYNEQFF	TGTGCCAGCAGCCAACTCGGAACGGGGGCTGCCTACAATGAGCAGTTCTTC
-	TRBV7-3	TRBJ1-2	-	CASSLTGRSGYTF	TGTGCCAGCAGCCTTACAGGGAGGTCGGGCTACACCTTC
-	TRBV20-1	TRBJ2-4	TRBD1	CSAVPGQGRKNIQYF	TGCAGTGCTGTCCCGGGACAGGGGCGGAAAAACATTCAGTACTTC
large	TRBV12-3/TRBV12-4	TRBJ2-3	-	CASDLEVFGTDTQYF	TGTGCCAGCGACCTCGAGGTCTTCGGCACAGATACGCAGTATTTT
-	TRBV19	TRBJ1-1	-	CASTDNNGFTEAFF	TGTGCCAGTACCGACAACAACGGGTTCACTGAAGCTTTCTTT
-	TRBV20-1	TRBJ2-7	TRBD2	CSAGRTSGNEQYF	TGCAGTGCTGGGCGGACTAGCGGAAACGAGCAGTACTTC
once	TRBV7-2	TRBJ2-2	-	CASRPMDAGELFF	TGTGCCAGCAGACCCATGGATGCCGGGGAGCTGTTTTTT
-	TRBV5-1	TRBJ2-3	TRBD1	CASSEPGTDTLYF	TGCGCCAGCAGCGAACCGGGGACAGATACGCTGTATTTT
-	TRBV29-1	TRBJ2-4	-	CSVESVDVECF	TGCAGCGTTGAAAGCGTCGATGTCGAGTGCTTC
-	TRBV5-1	TRBJ2-7	TRBD2	CASSLILAESYEQYF	TGCGCCAGCAGCTTGATCCTAGCGGAATCCTACGAGCAGTACTTC
once	TRBV5-1	TRBJ2-3	-	CASNKGEDTQYF	TGCGCCAGCAACAAGGGGGAAGATACGCAGTATTTT
-	TRBV5-1	TRBJ2-1	TRBD1	CASSVQGEDYNEQFF	TGCGCCAGCAGCGTACAGGGGGAGGACTACAATGAGCAGTTCTTC
-	TRBV5-1	TRBJ2-7	-	CASSLGGSAYEQYF	TGCGCCAGCAGCTTGGGGGGCAGTGCTTACGAGCAGTACTTC
-	TRBV5-1	TRBJ1-3	-	CASSDTSSSGNTIHF	TGCGCCAGCAGCGACACATCGAGCTCTGGAAACACCATACATTTT
-	TRBV5-1	TRBJ2-5	TRBD1	CASSPGQGGSETQYF	TGCGCCAGCAGTCCAGGACAGGGGGGTTCGGAGACCCAGTACTTC
-	TRBV20-1	TRBJ2-7	TRBD1	CSATDRGYEQYF	TGCAGTGCTACCGACAGGGGCTACGAGCAGTACTTC
few	TRBV9	TRBJ2-7	TRBD1	CASSEQGTPYEQYF	TGTGCCAGCAGCGAACAGGGGACCCCCTACGAGCAGTACTTC
-	TRBV7-9	TRBJ2-2	-	CASNLQGRVNTGELFF	TGTGCCAGCAACCTACAGGGAAGAGTTAACACCGGGGAGCTGTTTTTT
-	TRBV4-2	TRBJ1-4	-	CASSQVSSGVENEKLFF	TGTGCCAGCAGCCAAGTTAGTTCTGGGGTTGAGAATGAAAAACTGTTTTTT